Listed below are T cell receptor beta chains from one sample, sequenced in a study of response to subunit inactivated influenza vaccine. TCRdb re-derived calls from the RT-PCR reads in MiXCR, one entry per CDR3 protein. The profile shows roughly 570,000 distinct CDR3 sequences, over 10% of them singletons. Sequences were derived from PBMCs from blood, sampled more than 35 days after vaccination. The receptors were sampled from a man aged 50 to 60 who received an inactivated influenza vaccine. Both conserved end residues are part of each CDR3. D genes are given only for firm matches. Size is stated for part of the rows, as once, few or many counts, or as a class when the clone is expanded.

CDR3 DNA: TGTGCCAGCAGCCCCCGGACAGGGGGGGCCGAGAAGCAGTTCTTC
CDR3 protein: CASSPRTGGAEKQFF
D gene: TRBD1
J gene: TRBJ2-1
V gene: TRBV14
clone size: NA

CDR3 DNA: TGTGCCAGCAGCTTAGCGGGGGACGAAGAGTACTTC
CDR3 protein: CASSLAGDEEYF
D gene: NA
J gene: TRBJ2-4
V gene: TRBV7-8
clone size: NA

CDR3 DNA: TGTGCCAGTGCGGGGCCGACCTACAATGAGCAGTTCTTC
CDR3 protein: CASAGPTYNEQFF
D gene: NA
J gene: TRBJ2-1
V gene: TRBV6-6
clone size: few

CDR3 DNA: TGCAGCGTTGAGGGGAGCGACTTCTCCTACAATGAGCAGTTCTTC
CDR3 protein: CSVEGSDFSYNEQFF
D gene: NA
J gene: TRBJ2-1
V gene: TRBV29-1
clone size: few

CDR3 DNA: TGCGCCAGCAGCCAAAGGGGGATGGGATCCTATGGCTACACCTTC
CDR3 protein: CASSQRGMGSYGYTF
D gene: NA
J gene: TRBJ1-2
V gene: TRBV4-1
clone size: NA

CDR3 DNA: TGTGCCAGCACTTCCTCCGTTAAAGAGCAGTACTTC
CDR3 protein: CASTSSVKEQYF
D gene: NA
J gene: TRBJ2-7
V gene: TRBV27
clone size: NA

CDR3 DNA: TGTGCCAGCAGCCCCGGGCGTACAGCTCAAGAGACCCAGTACTTC
CDR3 protein: CASSPGRTAQETQYF
D gene: NA
J gene: TRBJ2-5
V gene: TRBV4-2
clone size: few

CDR3 DNA: TGTGCCAGCAGCTCTGGGACTAGCAATACAGATACGCAGTATTTT
CDR3 protein: CASSSGTSNTDTQYF
D gene: TRBD2
J gene: TRBJ2-3
V gene: TRBV7-9
clone size: few

CDR3 DNA: TGTGCCAGCTCTGCAAAAATGGGGACAGGGGGCTCCTACGAGCAGTACTTC
CDR3 protein: CASSAKMGTGGSYEQYF
D gene: TRBD1
J gene: TRBJ2-7
V gene: TRBV18
clone size: NA

CDR3 DNA: TGTGCCACCAGTGATGACAGGGGCTTCAGGGCGAACACCGGGGAGCTGTTTTTT
CDR3 protein: CATSDDRGFRANTGELFF
D gene: TRBD1
J gene: TRBJ2-2
V gene: TRBV24-1
clone size: many

CDR3 DNA: TGCGCCAGCAGCCCCGGGGACAGGGTTGGGTACGAGCAGTACTTC
CDR3 protein: CASSPGDRVGYEQYF
D gene: TRBD1
J gene: TRBJ2-7
V gene: TRBV4-3
clone size: NA

CDR3 DNA: TGTGCCAGCAGGGGGACAGGACGAAACTCCTACAATGAGCAGTTCTTC
CDR3 protein: CASRGTGRNSYNEQFF
D gene: TRBD1
J gene: TRBJ2-1
V gene: TRBV28
clone size: few

CDR3 DNA: TGTGCCAGCAGCCCAAAGGTGGGGGACCTCTACAATGAGCAGTTCTTC
CDR3 protein: CASSPKVGDLYNEQFF
D gene: NA
J gene: TRBJ2-1
V gene: TRBV7-9
clone size: NA

CDR3 DNA: TGCAGTGCTGAAGCTTCCAGGAATCAGCCCCAGCATTTT
CDR3 protein: CSAEASRNQPQHF
D gene: NA
J gene: TRBJ1-5
V gene: TRBV20-1
clone size: few

CDR3 DNA: TGTGCCACCAGTGACCCCGGGACCGGCGGGACCCAGTACTTC
CDR3 protein: CATSDPGTGGTQYF
D gene: NA
J gene: TRBJ2-5
V gene: TRBV24-1
clone size: NA

CDR3 DNA: TGCAGCGTTGAATTAGGGGGATCAGATACGCAGTATTTT
CDR3 protein: CSVELGGSDTQYF
D gene: NA
J gene: TRBJ2-3
V gene: TRBV29-1
clone size: few

CDR3 DNA: TGCGCCAGCAGCAGGGACGGAAACACCGGGGAGCTGTTTTTT
CDR3 protein: CASSRDGNTGELFF
D gene: NA
J gene: TRBJ2-2
V gene: TRBV5-1
clone size: many

CDR3 DNA: TGTGCCTCCAAGCGCGCAGGGAACACTGAAGCTTTCTTT
CDR3 protein: CASKRAGNTEAFF
D gene: NA
J gene: TRBJ1-1
V gene: TRBV30
clone size: few

CDR3 DNA: TGTGCCAGCTCTGCCAGGGTCTCTACCGCTGGGGCCAACGTCCTGACTTTC
CDR3 protein: CASSARVSTAGANVLTF
D gene: NA
J gene: TRBJ2-6
V gene: TRBV18
clone size: once

CDR3 DNA: TGTGCCAGCAGCCGGAGCGGGCAGATGAACACTGAAGCTTTCTTT
CDR3 protein: CASSRSGQMNTEAFF
D gene: NA
J gene: TRBJ1-1
V gene: TRBV7-2
clone size: NA

CDR3 DNA: TGTGCCATCAGTGAGGGAAAGAAGAGAAAACTGTTTTTT
CDR3 protein: CAISEGKKRKLFF
D gene: NA
J gene: TRBJ1-4
V gene: TRBV10-3
clone size: many

CDR3 DNA: TGTGCCAGCAGTTTATGGTCTGCAAGGTACTTC
CDR3 protein: CASSLWSARYF
D gene: NA
J gene: TRBJ2-7
V gene: TRBV28
clone size: few

CDR3 DNA: TGTGCCAGCAGCTTAACGGCAGGGGGCAGAGAAAAACTGTTTTTT
CDR3 protein: CASSLTAGGREKLFF
D gene: TRBD1
J gene: TRBJ1-4
V gene: TRBV7-6
clone size: NA

CDR3 DNA: TGCAGTGCTAGGGCCGAAGGGTTAGGGAATCAGCCCCAGCATTTT
CDR3 protein: CSARAEGLGNQPQHF
D gene: NA
J gene: TRBJ1-5
V gene: TRBV20-1
clone size: many

CDR3 DNA: TGTGCCAGCAGTTACTCGCTGCAGCGGCCCTACAATGAGCAGTTCTTC
CDR3 protein: CASSYSLQRPYNEQFF
D gene: NA
J gene: TRBJ2-1
V gene: TRBV6-5
clone size: NA

CDR3 DNA: TGCGCCAGCAGCTTACAGGGGTTCAAGGGCACCGGGGAGCTGTTTTTT
CDR3 protein: CASSLQGFKGTGELFF
D gene: TRBD1
J gene: TRBJ2-2
V gene: TRBV5-1
clone size: few

CDR3 DNA: TGTGCCAGCAGCTTAGGCCAGACGAACACCGGGGAGCTGTTTTTT
CDR3 protein: CASSLGQTNTGELFF
D gene: NA
J gene: TRBJ2-2
V gene: TRBV5-1
clone size: many

CDR3 DNA: TGTGCCAGCAGTGACAAGTCCGGGAGCAGAGATACGCAGTATTTT
CDR3 protein: CASSDKSGSRDTQYF
D gene: NA
J gene: TRBJ2-3
V gene: TRBV12-3/TRBV12-4
clone size: many

CDR3 DNA: TGTGCCAGCAGGCGGAGAACACCTATGAACACTGAAGCTTTCTTT
CDR3 protein: CASRRRTPMNTEAFF
D gene: NA
J gene: TRBJ1-1
V gene: TRBV5-5
clone size: few

CDR3 DNA: TGCGCCAGCAGCCGAACCGGGACAGGGTTCGAGCAGTACTTC
CDR3 protein: CASSRTGTGFEQYF
D gene: TRBD1
J gene: TRBJ2-7
V gene: TRBV5-1
clone size: NA

CDR3 DNA: TGTGCCAGCAGTTATCAGAGCTATGGCTACACCTTC
CDR3 protein: CASSYQSYGYTF
D gene: NA
J gene: TRBJ1-2
V gene: TRBV25-1
clone size: few

CDR3 DNA: TGTGCCAGCAGGGAACTGACTAGCGAATACAATGAGCAGTTCTTC
CDR3 protein: CASRELTSEYNEQFF
D gene: TRBD2
J gene: TRBJ2-1
V gene: TRBV6-1
clone size: few

CDR3 DNA: TGCGCCAGCAGCTTGGACCTGACAGGGTTTACGACAGATACGCAGTATTTT
CDR3 protein: CASSLDLTGFTTDTQYF
D gene: TRBD1
J gene: TRBJ2-3
V gene: TRBV5-1
clone size: few

CDR3 DNA: TGCAGTGCTACCGACGGACCCTACGAGCAGTACTTC
CDR3 protein: CSATDGPYEQYF
D gene: NA
J gene: TRBJ2-7
V gene: TRBV20-1
clone size: many

CDR3 DNA: TGTGCCAGCTCACCACCGAGCGGGGGAAAGTACAATGAGCAGTTCTTC
CDR3 protein: CASSPPSGGKYNEQFF
D gene: TRBD2
J gene: TRBJ2-1
V gene: TRBV18
clone size: few

CDR3 DNA: TGTGCTAGCAGCGCGGGACTAGCGGGGGTGGAGACCCAGTACTTC
CDR3 protein: CASSAGLAGVETQYF
D gene: TRBD2
J gene: TRBJ2-5
V gene: TRBV7-7
clone size: few